This T cell receptor beta chain was found in a study of blood T cell repertoires in COVID-19. Across the study: PBMCs, B-cell-depleted T cells, or T cells provided the cDNA or gDNA that made up the material.

Assay used: immunoSEQ multiplex PCR; TCRdb lists only in-frame clones, some missing. The repertoire consists of around 100,000 clones, with about four fifths occurring once and the leading ten covering roughly 22%. V dropped 3 bases and J dropped 3 bases, with 11 bases sitting between them. CDR3 length equals 15 residues. Per the germline V gene, CDR1 is ENHRY and CDR2 is SYGVKD. Sequencing was performed on peripheral blood. The V and J genes are TRBV10-3 and TRBJ2-2, with a possible D match to TRBD1 (5 bases). The clonotype originates from a human donor in a cohort sampled during active COVID-19. The chain's CDR3 is CAISEKGYDTGELFF. The DNA of the CDR3 is TGTGCCATCAGTGAAAAGGGGTATGACACCGGGGAGCTGTTTTTT.